The 13 T cell receptor beta chains in this list originate from one sample, sequenced in a study of cytomegalovirus exposure and HLA in healthy donors. Primers for the PCR totalled 60 Vbeta and 13 Jbeta. Generated by immunoSEQ multiplex PCR, the TCRdb table keeps only in-frame clones and is missing some. Here the sample spans 65,000 to 75,000 clones, around 63% being singletons. Material: PBMCs. The receptors originated from a woman aged 25 to 45 in good health and CMV-seronegative.

The chain joins TRBV28 to TRBJ2-3, with D possibly being TRBD2 (6 bases). CDR1 and CDR2 (germline): MDHEN, SYDVKM. Trimming cost V 5 bases and J 5 bases, with 23 bases left between them. The CDR3 runs to 17 residues. The CDR3 spells CASSPYRVRGVGDTQYF. CDR3 nucleotide sequence: TGTGCCAGCAGTCCTTATAGGGTACGCGGGGTCGGAGATACGCAGTATTTT.

For the CDR3, the DNA is TGTGCCAGCAGCAGCCGAAATAGGGGTGGCACCTACAATGAGCAGTTCTTC. This gives the protein CASSSRNRGGTYNEQFF. The chain uses TRBV5-4 and TRBJ2-1; D possibly corresponds to TRBD1 (5 bases). The CDR3 has 17 amino acids. Between the trimmed V and J ends, which lost 4 bases and 2 bases, there was a span of 19 bases. Germline CDR1 reads SGHNT; CDR2 reads YYREEE (reference sequence).

V gene TRBV5-1 combines with J gene TRBJ2-5; 9 nucleotides agree with TRBD1. The CDR3 sequence is 16 residues long. J was trimmed by 2 bases and V by 0 bases; bases with no gene match: 5. Germline values: CDR1 SGHRS, CDR2 YFSETQ. The CDR3 bases are TGCGCCAGCAGCTTGGCGTCGACAGGGGGGCAAGAGACCCAGTACTTC. Its protein product is CASSLASTGGQETQYF.

The chain's CDR3 is CASRTGTRLDEAFF. CDR3 nucleotide sequence: TGTGCCAGTAGAACAGGCACTCGGTTGGACGAAGCTTTCTTT. The rearrangement links TRBV19 to TRBJ1-1, with D possibly being TRBD1 (5 bases). V lost 6 bases to trimming and J lost 8 bases, with 19 bases between them. The length of the CDR3 is 14 residues. Germline V gene lookup returns CDR1 LNHDA and CDR2 SQIVND (reference sequence). The entire variable domain, with the rest obtained from reference TRBV19 and TRBJ1-1, is as follows: DGGITQSPKYLFRKEGQNVTLSCEQNLNHDAMYWYRQDPGQGLRLIYYSQIVNDFQKGDIAEGYSVSREKKESFPLTVTSAQKNPTAFYLCASRTGTRLDEAFFGQGTRLTVV.

The V and J genes are TRBV6-6 and TRBJ2-7; 11 bases are shared with TRBD2. The CDR3 sequence is 14 residues long. The germline CDR1 and CDR2 sequences are MNHNY and SVGAGI (reference sequence). After removal of 4 bases from V and 3 bases from J, the junction contained 2 bases not matched to a gene. The CDR3 region is CASSLAGGYYEQYF. CDR3 nucleotides: TGTGCCAGCAGTTTAGCGGGGGGGTACTACGAGCAGTACTTC.

V is TRBV28 and J is TRBJ1-2; weak D call: TRBD1 (6 bases). Germline V lookup: CDR1 MDHEN, CDR2 SYDVKM. This CDR3 region has 14 residues. Between the trimmed V and J ends, which lost 4 bases and 8 bases, there was a span of 17 bases. CDR3 region: CASSSEQGWRGYTF. DNA of the CDR3: TGTGCCAGCAGTTCCGAACAGGGATGGAGGGGCTACACCTTC.

This rearrangement joins TRBV19 to TRBJ1-1, with a weak D call TRBD1 (5 bases). V was shortened by 3 bases and J by 1 base, with 9 bases between the two germline ends. Germline V CDR1 and CDR2: LNHDA, SQIVND (reference sequence). The CDR3 runs to 14 residues. The CDR3 spells CASSIHTGNTEAFF. The CDR3 DNA follows: TGTGCCAGTAGTATTCATACAGGGAACACTGAAGCTTTCTTT.

This chain links TRBV6-1 with TRBJ1-5; possible D gene TRBD1, 6 bases. The ends were cut back, 6 bases at V and 9 bases at J, with 15 bases in the middle. Germline V gives CDR1 MNHNS, CDR2 SASEGT. CDR3 length: 13 residues. The CDR3 is CASRGQNQGPQHF. The CDR3, as DNA: TGTGCCAGCAGGGGACAAAATCAAGGGCCCCAGCATTTT.

J is TRBJ1-6 and V is TRBV6-5; D is unclear. There are 12 residues in the CDR3. V shed 6 bases and J shed 9 bases, with 9 bases lying between them. Germline V gives CDR1 MNHEY, CDR2 SVGAGI. This chain's CDR3 is CASRVSVSPLHF. CDR3 coding DNA: TGTGCCAGCAGGGTGAGTGTTTCACCCCTCCACTTT.

The chain combines TRBV14 with TRBJ1-2, with 8 bases identical to TRBD1. J was trimmed by 1 base and V by 4 bases; bases with no gene match: 11. The germline V gene has CDR1 SGHDN and CDR2 FVKESK. CDR3 length: 17 amino acids. CDR3 nucleotide sequence: TGTGCCAGCAGCCCCTCCCAGGACAGGGCTCGTAACTATGGCTACACCTTC. Encoded protein: CASSPSQDRARNYGYTF.

The chain is built from TRBV18 and TRBJ2-7; 9 bases align to TRBD1. V shed 3 bases, J shed 2 bases, and the junction held 5 bases outside the gene matches. This CDR3 has 15 amino acids. CDR1 is KGHSH, CDR2 LQKENI, per germline. Here the CDR3 reads CASSPRQGDAYEQYF. The CDR3 DNA reads as TGTGCCAGCTCACCCCGACAGGGGGACGCCTACGAGCAGTACTTC. The full variable domain, rest sourced from reference TRBV18 and TRBJ2-7, is NAGVMQNPRHLVRRRGQEARLRCSPMKGHSHVYWYRQLPEEGLKFMVYLQKENIIDESGMPKERFSAEFPKEGPSILRIQQVVRGDSAAYFCASSPRQGDAYEQYFGPGTRLTVT.

The J gene is TRBJ2-7, the V gene TRBV14; no clear D gene. There are 11 residues in the CDR3. Germline V lookup: CDR1 SGHDN, CDR2 FVKESK. Trimming pared 1 base from V and 4 bases from J, leaving 2 bases between. DNA of the CDR3: TGTGCCAGCAGCCAAGCGTACGAGCAGTACTTC. It encodes CASSQAYEQYF.

There are a few counts of this clone. The genes are TRBV11-3 and TRBJ2-1, with 8 bases that match TRBD2. The junction had 4 bases not matched to a gene; V was cut back by 0 bases and J by 6 bases. The CDR3 has 15 amino acids. Germline loops: CDR1 SGHNT, CDR2 YENEEA. Written as DNA, the CDR3 is TGTGCCAGCAGCTTAGAAGGGCTAGCGGGCAATGAGCAGTTCTTC. Protein sequence: CASSLEGLAGNEQFF.